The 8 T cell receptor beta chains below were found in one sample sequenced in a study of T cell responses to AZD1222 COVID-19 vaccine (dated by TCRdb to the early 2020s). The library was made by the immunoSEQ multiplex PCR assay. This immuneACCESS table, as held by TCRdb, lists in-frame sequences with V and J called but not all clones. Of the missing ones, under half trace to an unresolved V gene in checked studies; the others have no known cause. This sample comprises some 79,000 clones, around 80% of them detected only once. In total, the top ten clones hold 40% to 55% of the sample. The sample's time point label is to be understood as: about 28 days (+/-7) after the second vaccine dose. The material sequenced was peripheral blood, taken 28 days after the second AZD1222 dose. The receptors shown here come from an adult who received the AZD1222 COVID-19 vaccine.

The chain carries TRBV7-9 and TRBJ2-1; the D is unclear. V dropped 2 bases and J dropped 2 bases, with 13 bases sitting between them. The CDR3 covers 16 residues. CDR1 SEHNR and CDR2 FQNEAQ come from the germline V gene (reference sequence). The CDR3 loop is CASSLYQSTPYNEQFF. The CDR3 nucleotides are TGTGCCAGCAGCTTATACCAGTCAACTCCCTACAATGAGCAGTTCTTC. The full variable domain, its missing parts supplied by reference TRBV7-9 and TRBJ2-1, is DTGVSQNPRHKITKRGQNVTFRCDPISEHNRLYWYRQTLGQGPEFLTYFQNEAQLEKSRLLSDRFSAERPKGSFSTLEIQRTEQGDSAMYLCASSLYQSTPYNEQFFGPGTRLTVL.

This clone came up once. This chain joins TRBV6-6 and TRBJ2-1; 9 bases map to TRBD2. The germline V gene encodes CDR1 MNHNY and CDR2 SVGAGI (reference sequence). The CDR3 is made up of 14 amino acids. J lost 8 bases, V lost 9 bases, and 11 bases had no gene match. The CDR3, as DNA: TGTGCCAGTCGTAGCGGGGGTTATAATGATGAGCAGTTCTTC. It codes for CASRSGGYNDEQFF.

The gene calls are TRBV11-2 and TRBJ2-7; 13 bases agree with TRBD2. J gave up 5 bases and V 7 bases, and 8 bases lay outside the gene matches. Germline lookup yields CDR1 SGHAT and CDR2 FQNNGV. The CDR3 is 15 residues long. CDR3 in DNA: TGTGCCAGCAACCTAGGACTAGCGGGAGTCAACGAGCAGTACTTC. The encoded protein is CASNLGLAGVNEQYF.

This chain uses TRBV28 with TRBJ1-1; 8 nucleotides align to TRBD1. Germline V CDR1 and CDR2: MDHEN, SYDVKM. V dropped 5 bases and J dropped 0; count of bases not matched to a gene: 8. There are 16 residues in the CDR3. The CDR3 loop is CASSPPGGLMNTEAFF. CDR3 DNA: TGTGCCAGCAGTCCCCCAGGGGGCCTCATGAACACTGAAGCTTTCTTT. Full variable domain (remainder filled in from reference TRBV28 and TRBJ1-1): DVKVTQSSRYLVKRTGEKVFLECVQDMDHENMFWYRQDPGLGLRLIYFSYDVKMKEKGDIPEGYSVSREKKERFSLILESASTNQTSMYLCASSPPGGLMNTEAFFGQGTRLTVV.

The CDR3 sequence is CASRGVLARPNEQFF. The CDR3 region has the DNA TGTGCCAGCAGGGGAGTGCTAGCCCGCCCCAATGAGCAGTTCTTC. The chain joins TRBV27 to TRBJ2-1, with D possibly TRBD2 on 5 matching bases. Germline V gene data show CDR1 as MNHEY and CDR2 as SMNVEV (reference sequence). The CDR3 has 15 amino acids. V lost 6 bases to trimming and J lost 6 bases, with 18 bases between them.

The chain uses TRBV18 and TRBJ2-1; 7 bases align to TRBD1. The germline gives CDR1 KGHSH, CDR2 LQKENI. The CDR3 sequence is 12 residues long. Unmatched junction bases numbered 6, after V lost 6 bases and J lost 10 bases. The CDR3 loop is CASSVGGQEQFF. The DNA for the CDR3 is TGTGCCAGCTCCGTAGGGGGACAGGAGCAGTTCTTC.

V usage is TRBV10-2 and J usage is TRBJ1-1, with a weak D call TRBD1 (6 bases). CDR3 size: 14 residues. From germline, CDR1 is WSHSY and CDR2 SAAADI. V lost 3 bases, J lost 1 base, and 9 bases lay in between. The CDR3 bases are TGCGCCAGCAGTGAAGTACAGGGGAACACTGAAGCTTTCTTT. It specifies CASSEVQGNTEAFF.

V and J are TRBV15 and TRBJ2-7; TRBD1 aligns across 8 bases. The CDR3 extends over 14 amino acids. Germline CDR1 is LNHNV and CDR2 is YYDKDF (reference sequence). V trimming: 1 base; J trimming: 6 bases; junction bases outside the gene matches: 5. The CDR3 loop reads CATSRAGTGLEQYF. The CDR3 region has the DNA TGTGCCACCAGCAGAGCCGGGACAGGACTCGAGCAGTACTTC.